Below are 30 T cell receptor beta chains sequenced from a single sample in a study of blood T cell repertoires in COVID-19. Here immunoSEQ multiplex PCR was the method, and the copy in TCRdb shows in-frame clones only, minus some. Here the sample spans about 49,000 clones, roughly 86% being singletons. The sequenced sample was peripheral blood. These receptors originate from a man between 35 and 55 years old with active COVID-19.

The chain employs TRBV10-3 and TRBJ2-4; tentatively, D is TRBD2 (6 bases). The germline V gene encodes CDR1 ENHRY and CDR2 SYGVKD. Trimming stripped 6 bases from V and 9 bases from J, with 12 bases between. The CDR3 sequence is 12 residues long. The CDR3 is CAIRASVGIQYF. Here the CDR3 DNA reads TGTGCCATCAGGGCTAGCGTTGGCATTCAGTACTTC.

The genes are TRBV5-1 and TRBJ2-1; D uncertain. This CDR3 has 15 amino acids. Germline loops: CDR1 SGHRS, CDR2 YFSETQ. The ends were cut back, 4 bases at V and 1 base at J, with 12 bases in the middle. CDR3: CASSHDFRSYNEQFF. The CDR3 DNA follows: TGCGCCAGCAGCCATGACTTTCGGTCCTACAATGAGCAGTTCTTC. The variable domain in full, completed from reference TRBV5-1 and TRBJ2-1, reads KAGVTQTPRYLIKTRGQQVTLSCSPISGHRSVSWYQQTPGQGLQFLFEYFSETQRNKGNFPGRFSGRQFSNSRSEMNVSTLELGDSALYLCASSHDFRSYNEQFFGPGTRLTVL.

The DNA of the CDR3 is TGTGCCAGCAGCCCGGGACTAGCGGGAGGGAATGAGCAGTTCTTC. It yields the protein CASSPGLAGGNEQFF. V usage is TRBV5-4 and J usage is TRBJ2-1; 16 bases agree with TRBD2. Looked up from germline, CDR1 is SGHNT and CDR2 is YYREEE (reference sequence). The CDR3 is 15 residues long. With V trimmed by 4 bases and J by 7 bases, 2 bases remained unmatched.

The chain uses TRBV5-1 and TRBJ1-1, with 7 bases matching TRBD1. From germline, CDR1 is SGHRS and CDR2 YFSETQ. This CDR3 has 16 residues. V shed 2 bases, J shed 1 base, and the junction held 8 bases outside the gene matches. CDR3 nucleotide sequence: TGCGCCAGCAGCTTCTCCCCGGGACAGACGAACACTGAAGCTTTCTTT. Protein product: CASSFSPGQTNTEAFF. The full variable domain, with the rest looked up from reference TRBV5-1 and TRBJ1-1, is KAGVTQTPRYLIKTRGQQVTLSCSPISGHRSVSWYQQTPGQGLQFLFEYFSETQRNKGNFPGRFSGRQFSNSRSEMNVSTLELGDSALYLCASSFSPGQTNTEAFFGQGTRLTVV.

CDR3 DNA sequence: TGTGCCAGCAGTTCCTCGGGGGAGATTCATGAGCAGTTCTTC. Translated: CASSSSGEIHEQFF. The V call is TRBV7-8, the J call TRBJ2-1; D is possibly TRBD2 (6 bases). V was pared by 6 bases and J by 8 bases, with 17 bases between. Germline CDR1 is SGHVS and CDR2 is FQNEAQ. The CDR3 contains 14 residues.

The genes are TRBV29-1 and TRBJ2-2; 9 nucleotides match TRBD2. With V trimmed by 6 bases and J by 4 bases, 3 bases remained unmatched. Germline CDR1 is SQVTM and CDR2 is ANQGSEA. This CDR3 is built from 13 residues. The CDR3 is CSVGTSSTGELFF. The CDR3 bases are TGCAGCGTCGGGACTAGCAGCACCGGGGAGCTGTTTTTT.

The chain links TRBV7-9 to TRBJ2-7; 7 bases are shared with TRBD2. This CDR3 is built from 14 residues. The germline CDR1 and CDR2 sequences are SEHNR and FQNEAQ (reference sequence). After removal of 7 bases from V and 3 bases from J, the junction contained 9 bases not matched to a gene. DNA of the CDR3: TGTGCCAGCACCCCGACTAGCCTAAGCTACGAGCAGTACTTC. This sequence encodes CASTPTSLSYEQYF.

The V and J genes are TRBV20-1 and TRBJ2-1, with a weak D call TRBD1 (5 bases). Germline values: CDR1 DFQATT, CDR2 SNEGSKA (reference sequence). V was trimmed by 5 bases and J by 12 bases, leaving 14 bases between them. The CDR3 length is 11 residues. Here the CDR3 DNA reads TGCAGTGCTTGGCTGACAAGGGGGCAGTTCTTC. Translated, it gives CSAWLTRGQFF.

The gene calls are TRBV20-1 and TRBJ1-2, with D possibly TRBD1 on 5 matching bases. This CDR3 is 13 amino acids long. V dropped 3 bases and J dropped 5 bases, with 13 bases sitting between them. Germline V gene sequence: CDR1 DFQATT, CDR2 SNEGSKA (reference sequence). This CDR3 is CSASVGGGYGYTF. The DNA for the CDR3 is TGCAGTGCTAGTGTCGGGGGAGGGTATGGCTACACCTTC.

This chain joins TRBV30 and TRBJ2-5; D remains ambiguous. CDR1 GTSNPN and CDR2 SVGIG come from the germline V gene (reference sequence). V dropped 3 bases and J dropped 2 bases, with 19 bases sitting between them. There are 16 residues in the CDR3. For the CDR3, the DNA is TGTGCCTGGAGCCCCCGTTTAGCACTTTTACAAGAGACCCAGTACTTC. Residues: CAWSPRLALLQETQYF.

J is TRBJ2-7 and V is TRBV6-5; 8 bases agree with TRBD2. The V and J ends lost 7 bases and 9 bases, in that order; junction bases with no gene match: 17. The germline CDR1 and CDR2 sequences are MNHEY and SVGAGI. CDR3 size: 15 residues. CDR3: CASMDQRESEGGQYF. The CDR3 nucleotides are TGTGCCAGCATGGATCAGCGGGAGAGCGAGGGGGGGCAGTACTTC.

The chain recombines TRBV5-1 with TRBJ2-7; 7 nucleotides match TRBD2. J lost 2 bases, V lost 4 bases, and 9 bases had no gene match. The germline gives CDR1 SGHRS, CDR2 YFSETQ. The CDR3 length is 15 residues. The CDR3 is CASSATIAGTYEQYF. CDR3 DNA: TGCGCCAGCAGCGCTACCATAGCGGGCACCTACGAGCAGTACTTC. The variable domain in full, completed from reference TRBV5-1 and TRBJ2-7, reads KAGVTQTPRYLIKTRGQQVTLSCSPISGHRSVSWYQQTPGQGLQFLFEYFSETQRNKGNFPGRFSGRQFSNSRSEMNVSTLELGDSALYLCASSATIAGTYEQYFGPGTRLTVT.

DNA for the CDR3: TGTGCCAGCAGCACGACAGGCTTTAATGAAAAACTGTTTTTT. It is translated as CASSTTGFNEKLFF. This sequence joins TRBV7-9 and TRBJ1-4; perhaps TRBD1 as D (6 bases). Germline assignment: CDR1 SEHNR and CDR2 FQNEAQ (reference sequence). The CDR3 totals 14 residues. V dropped 5 bases and J dropped 4 bases, with 11 bases sitting between them.

This chain joins TRBV5-1 and TRBJ2-2; 8 bases agree with TRBD1. Germline V gene data show CDR1 as SGHRS and CDR2 as YFSETQ. This CDR3 has 16 residues. V was pared by 0 bases and J by 0 bases, with 1 base of the junction left unmatched. The CDR3 here is CASSLGQGSNTGELFF. In DNA, the CDR3 is TGCGCCAGCAGCTTGGGACAGGGGTCGAACACCGGGGAGCTGTTTTTT.

On this clone: The identical CDR3 is also encoded by other nucleotide sequences in the sample. The genes are TRBV4-1 and TRBJ2-7; possibly TRBD1 for D (5 bases). V dropped 1 base and J dropped 0 bases, with 7 bases sitting between them. Germline V CDR1 and CDR2: MGHRA, YSYEKL. This CDR3 contains 14 residues. The CDR3 bases are TGCGCCAGCAGCCAAGCTAGGGGCTCCTACGAGCAGTACTTC. Residues: CASSQARGSYEQYF.

There are a few counts of this clone. This chain connects TRBV9 to TRBJ2-1, with 11 nucleotides matching TRBD2. J was trimmed by 8 bases and V by 0 bases; bases with no gene match: 7. The CDR3 loop spans 16 amino acids. CDR1 is SGDLS, CDR2 YYNGEE, per germline. The CDR3 bases are TGTGCCAGCAGCGTAGATCTAGGGACTAGCGGCTATGAGCAGTTCTTC. Translating it yields CASSVDLGTSGYEQFF.

The gene calls are TRBV24-1 and TRBJ2-5, with a tentative D call TRBD1 (6 bases). V was shortened by 4 bases and J by 5 bases, with 10 bases between the two germline ends. The CDR3 loop spans 13 amino acids. Germline-derived CDR1 and CDR2 are KGHDR and SFDVKD. The CDR3 sequence is CATSEQGRETQYF. As DNA, the CDR3 is TGTGCCACCAGTGAACAGGGTCGGGAGACCCAGTACTTC.

The CDR3 DNA reads as TGCGCCAGCAACCCGAGGTCCGCGGGAGGCCGGGCAGATACGCAGTATTTT. This gives the protein CASNPRSAGGRADTQYF. The chain links TRBV5-1 to TRBJ2-3; the match to TRBD2 covers 8 bases. V was pared by 6 bases and J by 4 bases, with 16 bases of the junction left unmatched. Germline-derived CDR1 and CDR2 are SGHRS and YFSETQ. CDR3 size: 17 residues.

This clone appeared a few times. The CDR3 reads CASSLIRTQLKTQYF. The CDR3 region has the DNA TGTGCCAGCAGCTTAATCCGGACACAGCTAAAGACCCAGTACTTC. V is TRBV7-9 and J is TRBJ2-5, with D tentatively TRBD1 (5 bases). Trimming removed 2 bases from V and 6 bases from J, with 16 bases in between. From germline, CDR1 is SEHNR and CDR2 FQNEAQ (reference sequence). The CDR3 is made up of 15 amino acids. Filled out from reference TRBV7-9 and TRBJ2-5, the complete variable domain reads DTGVSQNPRHKITKRGQNVTFRCDPISEHNRLYWYRQTLGQGPEFLTYFQNEAQLEKSRLLSDRFSAERPKGSFSTLEIQRTEQGDSAMYLCASSLIRTQLKTQYFGPGTRLLVL.

V gene TRBV5-1 combines with J gene TRBJ1-1, with D possibly TRBD1 on 6 matching bases. In germline, CDR1 is SGHRS, CDR2 YFSETQ. V shed 2 bases and J shed 1 base, with 9 bases lying between them. The CDR3 consists of 14 residues. The CDR3 DNA reads as TGCGCCAGCAGCTTCTCCAGGGGGAACACTGAAGCTTTCTTT. Residues: CASSFSRGNTEAFF.

This chain joins TRBV29-1 and TRBJ1-1; no firm D call. The germline gives CDR1 SQVTM, CDR2 ANQGSEA. The CDR3 has 14 amino acids. The V gene lost 4 bases and the J gene lost 2 bases, with 14 bases spanning the gap. CDR3 sequence (DNA): TGCAGCGTTGCCCGACAAACCTTAAACACTGAAGCTTTCTTT. Encoded protein: CSVARQTLNTEAFF.

This chain uses TRBV30 with TRBJ1-2, with 8 bases lining up with TRBD1. Germline CDR1 and CDR2: GTSNPN and SVGIG (reference sequence). V gave up 4 bases and J gave up 7 bases; unmatched junction bases: 11. The CDR3 is 14 amino acids. Here the CDR3 reads CAWKITGGLGGYTF. Here the CDR3 DNA reads TGTGCCTGGAAAATTACAGGGGGACTGGGTGGCTACACCTTC. Full variable domain (rest looked up from reference TRBV30 and TRBJ1-2): SQTIHQWPATLVQPVGSPLSLECTVEGTSNPNLYWYRQAAGRGLQLLFYSVGIGQISSEVPQNLSASRPQDRQFILSSKKLLLSDSGFYLCAWKITGGLGGYTFGSGTRLTVV.

This clone appeared once. The gene calls are TRBV6-5 and TRBJ1-2; 9 bases agree with TRBD1. The J segment lost 8 bases and the V segment lost 4 bases, leaving 14 bases of the junction unmatched. Per germline, CDR1 MNHEY and CDR2 SVGAGI. CDR3 length: 16 amino acids. The CDR3 loop is CASSSTGGASSGGYTF. CDR3 nucleotides: TGTGCCAGCAGTTCCACAGGGGGCGCGTCCTCTGGGGGCTACACCTTC.

V gene TRBV5-4 combines with J gene TRBJ2-1, with D perhaps matching TRBD2 (6 bases). This CDR3 is built from 15 residues. The V and J ends lost 1 base and 2 bases respectively, with 10 bases between them. In germline, CDR1 is SGHNT, CDR2 YYREEE (reference sequence). In DNA form, the CDR3 reads TGTGCCAGCAGCTTGCAGGGCGGGGCCTACAATGAGCAGTTCTTC. Amino acid sequence: CASSLQGGAYNEQFF.

This clone was seen once. The gene calls are TRBV14 and TRBJ2-2; 9 bases match TRBD2. J lost 0 bases, V lost 4 bases, and 3 bases had no gene match. Germline V gene lookup returns CDR1 SGHDN and CDR2 FVKESK. CDR3 length: 16 residues. The CDR3 bases are TGTGCCAGCAGCCCTTGGACTAGCGCGAACACCGGGGAGCTGTTTTTT. It codes for CASSPWTSANTGELFF. The whole variable domain, remainder taken from reference TRBV14 and TRBJ2-2, is EAGVTQFPSHSVIEKGQTVTLRCDPISGHDNLYWYRRVMGKEIKFLLHFVKESKQDESGMPNNRFLAERTGGTYSTLKVQPAELEDSGVYFCASSPWTSANTGELFFGEGSRLTVL.

This rearrangement joins TRBV7-9 to TRBJ2-3; 8 bases line up with TRBD2. Per germline, CDR1 SEHNR and CDR2 FQNEAQ (reference sequence). The ends lost 3 bases at V and 1 base at J; junction bases unmatched: 6. This CDR3 spans 16 amino acids. CDR3 in DNA: TGTGCCAGCAGCTTCAGTACGGGAGGGGGCACAGATACGCAGTATTTT. This translates into CASSFSTGGGTDTQYF. The variable domain in full, with the rest retrieved from reference TRBV7-9 and TRBJ2-3, is DTGVSQNPRHKITKRGQNVTFRCDPISEHNRLYWYRQTLGQGPEFLTYFQNEAQLEKSRLLSDRFSAERPKGSFSTLEIQRTEQGDSAMYLCASSFSTGGGTDTQYFGPGTRLTVL.

This chain uses TRBV27 with TRBJ2-2, with TRBD2 as a possible D gene (5 bases). V was pared by 0 bases and J by 0 bases, with 11 bases between. Germline V lookup: CDR1 MNHEY, CDR2 SMNVEV (reference sequence). This CDR3 comprises 17 residues. CDR3 region: CASSLSYSASNTGELFF. The CDR3 DNA reads as TGTGCCAGCAGTTTATCTTATAGCGCCTCGAACACCGGGGAGCTGTTTTTT.

This clone was picked up one time. The chain links TRBV19 to TRBJ2-1; 8 positions agree with TRBD1. Germline loops: CDR1 LNHDA, CDR2 SQIVND (reference sequence). V lost 2 bases and J lost 3; bases outside the gene matches: 6. The CDR3 contains 16 residues. The CDR3 nucleotides read TGTGCCAGTAGTATATTCGAAGGACAGGGCTACAATGAGCAGTTCTTC. Its protein product is CASSIFEGQGYNEQFF. Complete variable domain (other parts from reference TRBV19 and TRBJ2-1): DGGITQSPKYLFRKEGQNVTLSCEQNLNHDAMYWYRQDPGQGLRLIYYSQIVNDFQKGDIAEGYSVSREKKESFPLTVTSAQKNPTAFYLCASSIFEGQGYNEQFFGPGTRLTVL.

CDR3 loop: CASSPGIPSTGELFF. The DNA of the CDR3 is TGTGCCAGCAGCCCCGGGATCCCCAGCACCGGGGAGCTGTTTTTT. The chain is built from TRBV5-4 and TRBJ2-2, with D possibly matching TRBD2 (5 bases). Germline assignment: CDR1 SGHNT and CDR2 YYREEE (reference sequence). The CDR3 length is 15 residues. V was pared by 4 bases and J by 4 bases, with 14 bases between.

V usage is TRBV9 and J usage is TRBJ1-2; tentatively, D is TRBD1 (6 bases). The germline CDR1 and CDR2 sequences are SGDLS and YYNGEE. The CDR3 spans 16 residues. Trimming removed 0 bases at V and 7 bases at J, with 19 bases between. CDR3 residues: CASSVDLGRQVRGYTF. The CDR3 DNA is TGTGCCAGCAGCGTAGATTTGGGGCGACAGGTCCGTGGCTACACCTTC.